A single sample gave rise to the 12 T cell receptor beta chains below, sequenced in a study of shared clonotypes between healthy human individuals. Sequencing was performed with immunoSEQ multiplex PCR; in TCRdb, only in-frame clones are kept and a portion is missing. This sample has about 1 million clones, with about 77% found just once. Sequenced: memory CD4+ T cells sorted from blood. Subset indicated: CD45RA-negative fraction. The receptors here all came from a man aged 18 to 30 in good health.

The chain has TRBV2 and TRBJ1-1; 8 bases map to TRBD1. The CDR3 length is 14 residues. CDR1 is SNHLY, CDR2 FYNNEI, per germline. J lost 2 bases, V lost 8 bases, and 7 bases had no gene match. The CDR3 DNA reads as TGTGCCAGCCTAACGGACAGGGTTAACACTGAAGCTTTCTTT. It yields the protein CASLTDRVNTEAFF.

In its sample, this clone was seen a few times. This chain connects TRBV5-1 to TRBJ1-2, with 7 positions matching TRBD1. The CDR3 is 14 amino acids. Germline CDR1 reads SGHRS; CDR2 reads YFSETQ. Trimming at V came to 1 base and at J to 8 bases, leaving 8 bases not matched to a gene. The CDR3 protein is CASSLLQGGFGYTF. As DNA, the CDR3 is TGCGCCAGCAGCTTGTTGCAGGGGGGTTTCGGCTACACCTTC.

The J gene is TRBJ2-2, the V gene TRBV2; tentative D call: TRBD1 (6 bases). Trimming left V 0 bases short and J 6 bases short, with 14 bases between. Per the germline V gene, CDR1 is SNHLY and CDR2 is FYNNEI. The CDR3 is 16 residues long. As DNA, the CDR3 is TGTGCCAGCAGTGAAGCGCTTAAGGGGGAAGCCGGGGAGCTGTTTTTT. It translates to CASSEALKGEAGELFF.

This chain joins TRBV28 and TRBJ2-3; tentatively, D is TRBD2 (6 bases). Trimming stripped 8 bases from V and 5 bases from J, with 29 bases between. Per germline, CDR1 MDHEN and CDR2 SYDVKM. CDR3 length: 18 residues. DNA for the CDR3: TGTGCCAGCCCTCCCTGGGGCGGGGCCTTTCCTAGGGTAGATACGCAGTATTTT. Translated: CASPPWGGAFPRVDTQYF.

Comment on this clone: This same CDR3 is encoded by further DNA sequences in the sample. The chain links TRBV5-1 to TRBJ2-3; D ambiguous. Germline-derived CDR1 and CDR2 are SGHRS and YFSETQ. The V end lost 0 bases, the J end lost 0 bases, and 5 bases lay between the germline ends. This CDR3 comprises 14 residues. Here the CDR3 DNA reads TGCGCCAGCAGCTTGGACTTAAGCACAGATACGCAGTATTTT. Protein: CASSLDLSTDTQYF.

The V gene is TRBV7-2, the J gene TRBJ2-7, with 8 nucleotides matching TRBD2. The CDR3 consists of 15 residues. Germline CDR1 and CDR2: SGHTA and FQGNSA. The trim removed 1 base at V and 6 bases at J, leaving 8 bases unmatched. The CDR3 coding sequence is TGTGCCAGCAGCTTAGAAGCGGGAGTAAGGGGCGAGCAGTACTTC. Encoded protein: CASSLEAGVRGEQYF.

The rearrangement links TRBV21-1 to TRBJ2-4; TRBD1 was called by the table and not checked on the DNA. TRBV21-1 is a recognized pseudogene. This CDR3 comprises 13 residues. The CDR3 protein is CASTYPGTRCQYF. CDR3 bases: TGTGCCAGCACCTACCCCGGGACAAGGTGCCAGTACTTC.

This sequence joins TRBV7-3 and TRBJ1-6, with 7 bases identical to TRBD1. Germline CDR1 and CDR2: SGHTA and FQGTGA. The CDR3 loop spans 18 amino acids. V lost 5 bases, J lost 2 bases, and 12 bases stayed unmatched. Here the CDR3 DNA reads TGTGCCAGCAGCCGTTACCGACAGGGCTCGGCCTATAATTCACCCCTCCACTTT. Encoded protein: CASSRYRQGSAYNSPLHF.

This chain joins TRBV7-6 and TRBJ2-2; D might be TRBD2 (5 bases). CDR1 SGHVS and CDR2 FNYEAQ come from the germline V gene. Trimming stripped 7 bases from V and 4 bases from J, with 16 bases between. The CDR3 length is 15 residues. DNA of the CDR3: TGTGCCAGCACCCCCGGAGGCCGTGGCACCGGGGAGCTGTTTTTT. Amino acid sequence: CASTPGGRGTGELFF.

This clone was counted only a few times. CDR3 sequence: CASSLFARGETQYF. The DNA of the CDR3 is TGTGCCAGCAGTTTATTTGCGAGAGGGGAGACCCAGTACTTC. The chain combines TRBV28 with TRBJ2-5; tentative D call: TRBD2 (5 bases). Germline lookup yields CDR1 MDHEN and CDR2 SYDVKM. This CDR3 is built from 14 residues. With 1 base removed from V and 5 bases from J, the gap between germline ends came to 11 bases.

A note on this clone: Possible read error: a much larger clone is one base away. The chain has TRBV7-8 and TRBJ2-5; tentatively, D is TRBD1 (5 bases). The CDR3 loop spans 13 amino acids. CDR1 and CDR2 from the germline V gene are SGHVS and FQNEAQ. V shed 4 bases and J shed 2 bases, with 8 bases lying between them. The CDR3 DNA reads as TGTGCCAGCAGCTCCAGGGTACAAGAGACCCAGTACTTC. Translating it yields CASSSRVQETQYF.

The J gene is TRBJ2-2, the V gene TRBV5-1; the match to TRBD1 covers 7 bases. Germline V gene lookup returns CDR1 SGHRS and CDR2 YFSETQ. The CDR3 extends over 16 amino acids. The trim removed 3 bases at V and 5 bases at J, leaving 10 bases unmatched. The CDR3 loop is CASSSQFLTGTGELFF. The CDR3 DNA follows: TGCGCCAGCAGCTCACAATTCTTGACAGGGACCGGGGAGCTGTTTTTT. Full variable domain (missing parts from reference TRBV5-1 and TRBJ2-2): KAGVTQTPRYLIKTRGQQVTLSCSPISGHRSVSWYQQTPGQGLQFLFEYFSETQRNKGNFPGRFSGRQFSNSRSEMNVSTLELGDSALYLCASSSQFLTGTGELFFGEGSRLTVL.